This T cell receptor beta chain was identified during a study of shared clonotypes between healthy human individuals. Study overall: A couple of female and three male donors aged 18 to 49 were enrolled.

Naive CD8 cells were CD45RO-negative, positively selected for CCR7, excluding terminally differentiated effector memory CD45RA+ cells. Study-wide results and caveats: Depth of sequencing was expected to influence donor clonotype sharing. Non-shared clonotypes had lower generation probabilities than those shared by all four donors.

This CDR3 region has 13 residues. Germline loops: CDR1 WSHSY, CDR2 SAAADI. With 6 bases removed from V and 2 bases from J, the gap between germline ends came to 10 bases. For each subset, genomic DNA was distributed in equal portions over several immunoSEQ plates. Measured with immunoSEQ multiplex PCR; TCRdb has only the in-frame clones, and not every one. This repertoire shows 1.5 million to 2.5 million clones, about 94% found once; its top ten account for under 1.5%. Concerning this clone: Antigen specificity is unknown.

The V and J genes are TRBV10-2 and TRBJ1-2; TRBD1 is a possible D gene (5 bases). This sequence was found in a young man in good health. The sequenced sample was naive CD8+ T cells sorted from blood. For the CDR3, the DNA is TGCGCCAGCAGACAGGTATACAACTATGGCTACACCTTC. Translated, it gives CASRQVYNYGYTF.